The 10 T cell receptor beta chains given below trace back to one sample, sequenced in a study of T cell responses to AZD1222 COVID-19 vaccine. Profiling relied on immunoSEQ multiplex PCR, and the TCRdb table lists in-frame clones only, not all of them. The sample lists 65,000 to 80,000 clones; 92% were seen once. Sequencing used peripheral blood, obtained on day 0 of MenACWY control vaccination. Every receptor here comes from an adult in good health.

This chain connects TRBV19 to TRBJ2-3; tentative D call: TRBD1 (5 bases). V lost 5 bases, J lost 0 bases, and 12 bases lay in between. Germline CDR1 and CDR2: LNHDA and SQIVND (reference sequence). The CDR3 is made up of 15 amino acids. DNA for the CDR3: TGTGCCAGTAGTGTTCGACAGACTAGCACAGATACGCAGTATTTT. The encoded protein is CASSVRQTSTDTQYF.

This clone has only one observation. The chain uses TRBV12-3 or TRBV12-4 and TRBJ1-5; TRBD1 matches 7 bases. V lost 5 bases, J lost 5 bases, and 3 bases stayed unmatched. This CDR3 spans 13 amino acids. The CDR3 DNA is TGTGCCAGCAGTGGGACAGACGATCAGCCCCAGCATTTT. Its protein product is CASSGTDDQPQHF.

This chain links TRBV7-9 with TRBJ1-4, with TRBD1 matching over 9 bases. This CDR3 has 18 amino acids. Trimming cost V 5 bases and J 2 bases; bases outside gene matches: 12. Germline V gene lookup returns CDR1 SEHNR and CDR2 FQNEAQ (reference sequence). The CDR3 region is CASSPPRTGVRTNEKLFF. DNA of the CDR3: TGTGCCAGCAGCCCCCCACGGACAGGGGTTAGGACTAATGAAAAACTGTTTTTT.

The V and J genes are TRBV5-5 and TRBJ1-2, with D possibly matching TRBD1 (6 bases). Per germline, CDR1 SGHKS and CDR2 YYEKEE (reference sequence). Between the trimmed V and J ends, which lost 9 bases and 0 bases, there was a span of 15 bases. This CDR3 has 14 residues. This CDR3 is CATQGTSTNYGYTF. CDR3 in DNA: TGTGCCACACAGGGCACCTCCACTAACTATGGCTACACCTTC.

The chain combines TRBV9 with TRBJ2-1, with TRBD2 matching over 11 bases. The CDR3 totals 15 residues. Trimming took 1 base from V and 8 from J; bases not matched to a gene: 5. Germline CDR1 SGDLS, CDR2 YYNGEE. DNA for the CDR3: TGTGCCAGCAGCGTAACTAGCGGGAGTATCTATGAGCAGTTCTTC. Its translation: CASSVTSGSIYEQFF.

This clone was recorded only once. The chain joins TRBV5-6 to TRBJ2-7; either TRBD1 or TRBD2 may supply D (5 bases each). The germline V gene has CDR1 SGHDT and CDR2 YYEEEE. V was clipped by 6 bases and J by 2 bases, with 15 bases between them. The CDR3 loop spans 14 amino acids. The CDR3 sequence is CASTPGQGTYEQYF. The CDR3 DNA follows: TGTGCCAGCACCCCGGGGCAGGGAACCTACGAGCAGTACTTC.

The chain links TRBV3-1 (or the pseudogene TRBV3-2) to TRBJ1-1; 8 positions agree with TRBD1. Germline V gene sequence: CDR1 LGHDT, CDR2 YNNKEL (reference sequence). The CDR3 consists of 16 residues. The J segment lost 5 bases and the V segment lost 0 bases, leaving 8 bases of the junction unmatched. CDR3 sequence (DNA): TGTGCCAGCAGCCAAGAGGGTCAATACAGGGGGACTGAAGCTTTCTTT. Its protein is CASSQEGQYRGTEAFF.

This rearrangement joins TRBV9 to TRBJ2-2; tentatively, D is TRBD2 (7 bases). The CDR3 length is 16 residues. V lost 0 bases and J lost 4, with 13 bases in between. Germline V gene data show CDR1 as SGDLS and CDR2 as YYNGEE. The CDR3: CASSVEGGRSTGELFF. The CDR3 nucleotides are TGTGCCAGCAGCGTAGAGGGGGGGCGCAGCACCGGGGAGCTGTTTTTT.

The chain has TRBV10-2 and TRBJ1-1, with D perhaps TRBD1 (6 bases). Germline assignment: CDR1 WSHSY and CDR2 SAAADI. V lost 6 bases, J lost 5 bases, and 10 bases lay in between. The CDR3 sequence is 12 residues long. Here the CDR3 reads CASSRGGTEAFF. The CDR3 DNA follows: TGCGCCAGCAGCAGGGGAGGAACTGAAGCTTTCTTT.

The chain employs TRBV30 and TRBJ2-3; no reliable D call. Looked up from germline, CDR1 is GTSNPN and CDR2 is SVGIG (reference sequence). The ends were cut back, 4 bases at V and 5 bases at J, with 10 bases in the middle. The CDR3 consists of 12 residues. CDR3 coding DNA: TGTGCCTGGACCAAAGCCCGAGATACGCAGTATTTT. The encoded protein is CAWTKARDTQYF. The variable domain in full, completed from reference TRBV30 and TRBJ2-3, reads SQTIHQWPATLVQPVGSPLSLECTVEGTSNPNLYWYRQAAGRGLQLLFYSVGIGQISSEVPQNLSASRPQDRQFILSSKKLLLSDSGFYLCAWTKARDTQYFGPGTRLTVL.